This T cell receptor beta chain was sequenced in a study of cytomegalovirus exposure and HLA in healthy donors. V lost 4 bases and J lost 6; bases outside the gene matches: 6. Germline values: CDR1 SGHTA, CDR2 FQGNSA. This CDR3 is built from 15 residues. The PCR employed 60 Vbeta primers together with 13 Jbeta primers. Only in-frame clones appear in the TCRdb table, and some are missing; sequencing was by immunoSEQ multiplex PCR. Of fewer than 250,000 clones in the sample, about 75% were seen once. This clone was detected a few times. Material for sequencing was PBMCs. This receptor was obtained from a male donor in good health and CMV-seronegative. This chain uses TRBV7-2 with TRBJ2-7, with 13 bases lining up with TRBD2. CDR3 DNA sequence: TGTGCCAGCAGCTCCAGACTAGCGGGAGGCGCCGAGCAGTACTTC. Translating gives CASSSRLAGGAEQYF.